The entry below gives a single T cell receptor beta chain sequence along with its context. Its specificity is unknown. CDR3 size: 15 residues. Trimming removed 4 bases from V and 7 bases from J, with 17 bases in between. Germline loops: CDR1 SGDLS, CDR2 YYNGEE. Per sample, at least 5.5 micrograms of total RNA were extracted. These data are taken from a study of blood T cells in healthy people across ages. With a J-beta primer mix and a sample-barcoded 5' primer, a second PCR ran roughly 7 to 11 cycles. The authors tagged each cDNA molecule using a template-switch adaptor with 12 random nucleotides. Each CDR3 protein is one row after TCRdb ran MiXCR on the 5' RACE reads. Of over 550,000 distinct CDR3 sequences in the sample, less than 35% were seen once. Study observations and caveats: Per million T cells, TCR beta diversity dropped roughly linearly as age increased.

The sample was blood. This TCR came from a woman aged 80 or over in good health. This chain connects TRBV9 to TRBJ1-4, with D possibly matching TRBD1 (6 bases). This CDR3 reads CASSSRGGDTEKLFF. In DNA, the CDR3 is TGTGCCAGCAGCTCCCGAGGGGGGGACACTGAAAAACTGTTTTTT.